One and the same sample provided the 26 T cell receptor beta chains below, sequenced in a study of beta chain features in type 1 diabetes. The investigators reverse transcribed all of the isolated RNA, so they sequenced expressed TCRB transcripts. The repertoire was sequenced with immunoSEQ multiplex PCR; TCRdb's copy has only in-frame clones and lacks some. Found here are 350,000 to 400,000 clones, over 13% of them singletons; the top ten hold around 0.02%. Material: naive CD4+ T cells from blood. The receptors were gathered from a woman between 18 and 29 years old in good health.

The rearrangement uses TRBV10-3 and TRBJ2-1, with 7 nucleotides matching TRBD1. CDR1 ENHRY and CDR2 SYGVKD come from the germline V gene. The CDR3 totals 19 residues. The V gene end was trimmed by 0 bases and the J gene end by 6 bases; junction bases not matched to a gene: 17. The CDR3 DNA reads TGTGCCATCAGTGAGTCGACGAGGACAGGCAAGGGTCTCACCAATGAGCAGTTCTTC. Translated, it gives CAISESTRTGKGLTNEQFF.

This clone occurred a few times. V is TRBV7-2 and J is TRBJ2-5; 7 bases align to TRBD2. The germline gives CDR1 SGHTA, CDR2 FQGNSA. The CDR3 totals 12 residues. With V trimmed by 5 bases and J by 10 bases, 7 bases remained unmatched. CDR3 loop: CASSRVGRGQYF. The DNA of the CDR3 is TGTGCCAGCAGCCGGGTTGGGAGGGGCCAGTACTTC. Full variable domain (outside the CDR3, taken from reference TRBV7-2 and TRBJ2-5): GAGVSQSPSNKVTEKGKDVELRCDPISGHTALYWYRQSLGQGLEFLIYFQGNSAPDKSGLPSDRFSAERTGGSVSTLTIQRTQQEDSAVYLCASSRVGRGQYFGPGTRLLVL.

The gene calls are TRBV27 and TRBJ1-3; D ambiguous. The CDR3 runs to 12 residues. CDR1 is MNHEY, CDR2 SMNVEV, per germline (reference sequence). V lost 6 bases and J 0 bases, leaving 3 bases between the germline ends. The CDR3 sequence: CASRSSGNTIYF. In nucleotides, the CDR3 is TGTGCCAGCAGGAGCTCTGGAAACACCATATATTTT.

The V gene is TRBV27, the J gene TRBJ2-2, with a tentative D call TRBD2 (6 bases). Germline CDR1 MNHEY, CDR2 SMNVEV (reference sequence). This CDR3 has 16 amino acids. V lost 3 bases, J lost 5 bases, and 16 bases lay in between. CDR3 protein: CASSFRVAGLTGELFF. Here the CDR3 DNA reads TGTGCCAGCAGTTTTCGCGTGGCGGGATTAACCGGGGAGCTGTTTTTT.

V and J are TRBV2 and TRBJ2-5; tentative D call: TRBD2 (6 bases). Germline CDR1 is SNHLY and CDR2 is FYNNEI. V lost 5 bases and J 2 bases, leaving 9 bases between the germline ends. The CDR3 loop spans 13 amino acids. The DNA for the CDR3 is TGTGCCAGCAGTAGGGACTTACAAGAGACCCAGTACTTC. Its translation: CASSRDLQETQYF. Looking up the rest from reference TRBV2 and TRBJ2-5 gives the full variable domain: EPEVTQTPSHQVTQMGQEVILRCVPISNHLYFYWYRQILGQKVEFLVSFYNNEISEKSEIFDDQFSVERPDGSNFTLKIRSTKLEDSAMYFCASSRDLQETQYFGPGTRLLVL.

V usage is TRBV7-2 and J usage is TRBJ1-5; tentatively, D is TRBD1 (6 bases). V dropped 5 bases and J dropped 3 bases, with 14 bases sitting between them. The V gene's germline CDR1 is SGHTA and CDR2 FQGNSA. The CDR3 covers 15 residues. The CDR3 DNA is TGTGCCAGCAGCCCCCGGACAGTTTACAATCAGCCCCAGCATTTT. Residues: CASSPRTVYNQPQHF.

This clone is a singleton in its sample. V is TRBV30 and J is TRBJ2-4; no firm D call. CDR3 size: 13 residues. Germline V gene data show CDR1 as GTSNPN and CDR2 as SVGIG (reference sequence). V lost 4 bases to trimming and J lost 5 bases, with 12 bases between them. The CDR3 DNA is TGTGCCTGGAACCCCGGTGTGGAAAACATTCAGTACTTC. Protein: CAWNPGVENIQYF.

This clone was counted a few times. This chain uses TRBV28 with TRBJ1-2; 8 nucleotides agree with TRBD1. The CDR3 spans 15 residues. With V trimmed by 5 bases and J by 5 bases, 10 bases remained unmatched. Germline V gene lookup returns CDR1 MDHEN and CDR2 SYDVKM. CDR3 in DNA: TGTGCCAGCAGTACTCCAGGGGGCTCGTCTTATGGCTACACCTTC. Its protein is CASSTPGGSSYGYTF.

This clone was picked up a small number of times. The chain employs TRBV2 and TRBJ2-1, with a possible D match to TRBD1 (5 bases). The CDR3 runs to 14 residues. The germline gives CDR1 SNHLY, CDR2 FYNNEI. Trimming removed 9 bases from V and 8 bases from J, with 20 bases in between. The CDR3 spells CARATDTEGYEQFF. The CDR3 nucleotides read TGTGCCAGGGCTACGGACACGGAAGGCTATGAGCAGTTCTTC.

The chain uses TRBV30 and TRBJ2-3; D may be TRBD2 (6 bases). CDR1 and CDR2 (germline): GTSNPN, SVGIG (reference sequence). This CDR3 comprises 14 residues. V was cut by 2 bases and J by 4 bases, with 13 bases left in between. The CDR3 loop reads CAWSRGRSADTQYF. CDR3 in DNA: TGTGCCTGGAGTCGGGGGAGGTCGGCAGATACGCAGTATTTT.

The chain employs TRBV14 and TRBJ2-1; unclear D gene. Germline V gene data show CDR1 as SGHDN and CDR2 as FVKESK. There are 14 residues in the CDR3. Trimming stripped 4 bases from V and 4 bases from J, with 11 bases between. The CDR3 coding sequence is TGTGCCAGCAGCCGTAGCCCGATATACAATGAGCAGTTCTTC. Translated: CASSRSPIYNEQFF.

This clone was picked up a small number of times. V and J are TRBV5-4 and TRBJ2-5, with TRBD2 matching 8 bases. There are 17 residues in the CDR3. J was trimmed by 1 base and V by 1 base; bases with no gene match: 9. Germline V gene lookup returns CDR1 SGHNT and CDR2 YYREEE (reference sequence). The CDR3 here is CASSLRAGARGQETQYF. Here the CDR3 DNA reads TGTGCCAGCAGCTTGAGAGCGGGAGCCAGGGGCCAAGAGACCCAGTACTTC.

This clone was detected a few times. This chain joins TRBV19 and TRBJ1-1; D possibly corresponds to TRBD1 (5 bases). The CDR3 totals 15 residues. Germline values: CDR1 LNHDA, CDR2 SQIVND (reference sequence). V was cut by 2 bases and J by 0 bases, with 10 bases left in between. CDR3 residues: CASSIWGRMNTEAFF. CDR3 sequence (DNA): TGTGCCAGTAGTATATGGGGCCGCATGAACACTGAAGCTTTCTTT.

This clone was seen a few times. The CDR3 DNA reads TGTGCCAGCAGTTTACCTGGCGGGAGTTGGAATGAGCAGTTCTTC. Translating it yields CASSLPGGSWNEQFF. The rearrangement links TRBV28 to TRBJ2-1, with TRBD2 matching over 7 bases. Trimming at V came to 2 bases and at J to 7 bases, leaving 8 bases not matched to a gene. The CDR3 loop spans 15 amino acids. Germline V gene sequence: CDR1 MDHEN, CDR2 SYDVKM. Full variable domain (outside the CDR3, taken from reference TRBV28 and TRBJ2-1): DVKVTQSSRYLVKRTGEKVFLECVQDMDHENMFWYRQDPGLGLRLIYFSYDVKMKEKGDIPEGYSVSREKKERFSLILESASTNQTSMYLCASSLPGGSWNEQFFGPGTRLTVL.

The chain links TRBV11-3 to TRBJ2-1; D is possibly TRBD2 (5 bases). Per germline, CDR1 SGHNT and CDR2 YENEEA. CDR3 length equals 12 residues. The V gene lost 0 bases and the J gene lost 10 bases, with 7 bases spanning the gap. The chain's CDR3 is CASSLDQREQFF. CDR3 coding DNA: TGTGCCAGCAGCTTAGACCAGCGGGAGCAGTTCTTC. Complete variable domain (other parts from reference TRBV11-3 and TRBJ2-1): EAGVVQSPRYKIIEKKQPVAFWCNPISGHNTLYWYLQNLGQGPELLIRYENEEAVDDSQLPKDRFSAERLKGVDSTLKIQPAELGDSAVYLCASSLDQREQFFGPGTRLTVL.

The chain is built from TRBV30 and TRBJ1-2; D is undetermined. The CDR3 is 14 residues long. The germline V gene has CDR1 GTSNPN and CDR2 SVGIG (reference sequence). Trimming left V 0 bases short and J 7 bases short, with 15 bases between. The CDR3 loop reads CAWSVLIGSGGYTF. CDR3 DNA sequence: TGTGCCTGGAGTGTACTCATCGGTTCTGGTGGCTACACCTTC.

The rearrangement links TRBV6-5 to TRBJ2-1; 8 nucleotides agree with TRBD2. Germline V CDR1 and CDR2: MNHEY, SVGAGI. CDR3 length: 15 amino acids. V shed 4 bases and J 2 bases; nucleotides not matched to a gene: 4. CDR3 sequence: CASSFQAGAYNEQFF. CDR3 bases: TGTGCCAGCAGTTTCCAAGCGGGGGCCTACAATGAGCAGTTCTTC.

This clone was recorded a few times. CDR3 sequence (DNA): TGTGCCAGCAGTGACAGGGGGGATCAGCCCCAGCATTTT. Amino acid sequence: CASSDRGDQPQHF. The J gene is TRBJ1-5, the V gene TRBV2; 7 nucleotides line up with TRBD1. V was clipped by 3 bases and J by 5 bases; unmatched bases: 1. Germline values: CDR1 SNHLY, CDR2 FYNNEI. The CDR3 runs to 13 residues.

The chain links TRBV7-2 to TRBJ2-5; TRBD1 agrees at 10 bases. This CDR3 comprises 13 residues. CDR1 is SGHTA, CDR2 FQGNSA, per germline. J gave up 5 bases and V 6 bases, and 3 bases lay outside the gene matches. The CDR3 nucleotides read TGTGCCAGCAGGCGGACAGGGGGGGAGACCCAGTACTTC. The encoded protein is CASRRTGGETQYF.

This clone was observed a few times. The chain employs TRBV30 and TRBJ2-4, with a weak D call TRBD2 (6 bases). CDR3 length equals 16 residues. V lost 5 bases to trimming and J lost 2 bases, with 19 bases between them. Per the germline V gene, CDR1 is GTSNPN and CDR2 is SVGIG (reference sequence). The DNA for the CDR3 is TGTGCCTGGGATCGGAAAGGGAGCGGGCCCAAAAACATTCAGTACTTC. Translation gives CAWDRKGSGPKNIQYF.

CDR3 DNA: TGTGCCAGCAGTCCCGATAAGGGGGCAACCAACACTGAAGCTTTCTTT. This codes for CASSPDKGATNTEAFF. This chain links TRBV6-6 with TRBJ1-1, with TRBD1 identical over 7 bases. Germline V gene data show CDR1 as MNHNY and CDR2 as SVGAGI (reference sequence). The CDR3 is made up of 16 amino acids. V shed 5 bases and J 2 bases; nucleotides not matched to a gene: 11.

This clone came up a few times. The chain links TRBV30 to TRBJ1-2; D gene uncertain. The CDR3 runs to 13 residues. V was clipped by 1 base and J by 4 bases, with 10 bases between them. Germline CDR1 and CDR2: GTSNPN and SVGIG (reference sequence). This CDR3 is CAWSGGVGYGYTF. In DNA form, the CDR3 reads TGTGCCTGGAGTGGAGGAGTAGGCTATGGCTACACCTTC. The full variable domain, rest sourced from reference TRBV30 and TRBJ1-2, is SQTIHQWPATLVQPVGSPLSLECTVEGTSNPNLYWYRQAAGRGLQLLFYSVGIGQISSEVPQNLSASRPQDRQFILSSKKLLLSDSGFYLCAWSGGVGYGYTFGSGTRLTVV.

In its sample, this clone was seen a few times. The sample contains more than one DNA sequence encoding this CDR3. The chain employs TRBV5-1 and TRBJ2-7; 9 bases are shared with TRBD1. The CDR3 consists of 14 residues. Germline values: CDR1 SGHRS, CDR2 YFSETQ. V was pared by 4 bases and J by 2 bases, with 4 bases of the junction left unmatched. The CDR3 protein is CASSPGQGPYEQYF. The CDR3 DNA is TGCGCCAGCAGCCCGGGACAGGGACCCTACGAGCAGTACTTC.

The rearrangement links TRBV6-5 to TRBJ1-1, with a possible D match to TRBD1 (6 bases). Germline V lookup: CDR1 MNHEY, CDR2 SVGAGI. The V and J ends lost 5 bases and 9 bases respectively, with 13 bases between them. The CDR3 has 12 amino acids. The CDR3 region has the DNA TGTGCCAGCAGTCCCTCGCGGGGGCAAGCTTTCTTT. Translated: CASSPSRGQAFF.

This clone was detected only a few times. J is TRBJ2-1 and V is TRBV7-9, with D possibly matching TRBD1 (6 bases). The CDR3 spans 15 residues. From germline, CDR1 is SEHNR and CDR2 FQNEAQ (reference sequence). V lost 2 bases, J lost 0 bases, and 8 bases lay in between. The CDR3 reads CASSLRGNSYNEQFF. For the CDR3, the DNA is TGTGCCAGCAGCTTAAGGGGGAACTCCTACAATGAGCAGTTCTTC.

DNA for the CDR3: TGTGCCTGGAGCTCTCCAGGGCGCGCCAGCAATCAGCCCCAGCATTTT. Its protein is CAWSSPGRASNQPQHF. This chain uses TRBV30 with TRBJ1-5; a possible D gene is TRBD1 (5 bases). The CDR3 contains 16 residues. CDR1 is GTSNPN and CDR2 is SVGIG in the germline V gene (reference sequence). The V and J ends lost 3 bases and 1 base respectively, with 16 bases between them.